These T cell receptor beta chains were read from a single sample in a study of T cells in Graves' hyperthyroidism and ophthalmopathy. TCRdb re-called the multiplex PCR reads with MiXCR, one entry per CDR3 protein. The sample records hundreds of thousands of distinct CDR3 sequences, about 12% being singletons. Sequenced: blood. Receptors were obtained from a woman aged 18-35 years with Graves' hyperthyroidism. CDR3s leave out the opening cysteine and the closing phenylalanine or tryptophan.

>TRBJ2-7|TRBV28
ASSRGGLYEQY
>TRBJ2-5|TRBV28
ASTRAAGGFQETQY
>TRBJ1-1|TRBV7-3
ASSSGTGSAGTEAF
>TRBJ2-1|TRBV20-1
SASRLYNEQF
>TRBJ2-7|TRBV3-1
ASSPASSGVYEQY
>TRBJ1-1|TRBV11-2
ASSFRQVGTEAF
>TRBJ2-7|TRBV11-2
ASSLALSGGEQY
>TRBJ2-5|TRBV20-1
SALELAGFQETQY
>TRBJ1-4|TRBV12-3/TRBV12-4
ASRTGYNEKLF
>TRBJ2-2|TRBV24-1
ATSVLNAGVGELF
>TRBJ2-7|TRBV4-1
ASSQDTGHRGYEQY
>TRBJ2-3|TRBV7-2
ASSLAGPTSTDTQY
>TRBJ1-2|TRBV9
ASSISSAGAPNYGYT
>TRBJ2-5|TRBV28
ASSSLGQLQETQY
>TRBJ1-2|TRBV7-3
ASSPIGGANYGYT
>TRBJ2-7|TRBV2
ASSEGRPYEQY
>TRBJ2-7|TRBV30
AGARGSYEQY
>TRBJ1-1|TRBV6-1
ASTLGDGEAF
>TRBJ2-5|TRBV6-2/TRBV6-3
ASSYITGGRRETQY
>TRBJ2-1|TRBV28
ASSPNLAGGPDEQF
>TRBJ1-1|TRBV12-3/TRBV12-4
ASTPGQGRPTEAF
>TRBJ1-5|TRBV27
ASTPGAGSNQPQH
>TRBJ2-2|TRBV7-9
APGRISNTGELF
>TRBJ1-2|TRBV7-2
ASSLTGTDYGYT
>TRBJ2-1|TRBV6-1
ASSGIRGSGDEQF
>TRBJ2-2|TRBV18
ASSSGGGKNTGELF
>TRBJ2-3|TRBV6-5
ASSYPSGGPTDTQY
>TRBJ2-1|TRBV5-6
ASSLVVGANEQF
>TRBJ1-2|TRBV2
ASSERETYGYT
>TRBJ2-3|TRBV12-3/TRBV12-4
ASSQGATSTDTQY
>TRBJ1-4|TRBV6-5
ASSYSRRVSEKLF
>TRBJ1-1|TRBV10-3
AIGRSGDTEAF
>TRBJ1-1|TRBV10-2
ASSQGDRVRLAF
>TRBJ1-3|TRBV7-2
ASSLDRAGNTIY
>TRBJ2-5|TRBV7-8
ASSRERTSGNRGRETQY
>TRBJ2-1|TRBV27
ASSNKLAAYNEQF
>TRBJ2-7|TRBV20-1
SAREAGGREQY
>TRBJ2-3|TRBV18
ASSLLGAPGDTQY
>TRBJ2-7|TRBV27
ASRNRAAQY
>TRBJ2-1|TRBV20-1
SASSPGTSGGGEQF
>TRBJ1-5|TRBV7-6
ASSRGTEPGGGAQH
>TRBJ2-5|TRBV29-1
SVGAGGETQY
>TRBJ1-6|TRBV9
ASSAQPGQINSPLH
>TRBJ1-1|TRBV7-9
ASSYRQFEAF
>TRBJ1-1|TRBV14
ASPPGNTEAF
>TRBJ2-7|TRBV20-1
SAFWGTSGNNYEQY
>TRBJ2-5|TRBV20-1
SAQGVGETQY
>TRBJ2-5|TRBV5-6
ASSFVSSWETQY
>TRBJ2-1|TRBV6-2/TRBV6-3
ASSYLFRGDLREQF
>TRBJ1-4|TRBV29-1
SATGTNEKLF